This T cell receptor beta chain was observed in a study of cytomegalovirus exposure and HLA in healthy donors. Study summary: Earlier results showed approximately 110 million unique TCR beta sequences derived from approximately 170 million T cells. Across 300 to 400 genotyped donors, around 82% landed in the Caucasian-associated ancestry cluster. Overall study findings and caveats: Overall, some 160 TCR beta chains were annotated as cytomegalovirus-associated. In vitro work confirmed that a few CMV-associated chains recognize CMV antigens.

The CDR3 runs 14 residues. Trimming removed 4 bases from V and 4 bases from J, with 10 bases in between. Germline V gene lookup returns CDR1 WSHSY and CDR2 SAAADI. This clone has just one count. Its antigen is not known. PCR involved 60 Vbeta and 13 Jbeta primers. Only in-frame clones appear in the TCRdb table, and some are missing; sequencing was by immunoSEQ multiplex PCR. The sample holds roughly 140,000 clones, 60% to 80% seen once. The TCR sequence derives from a woman in her 30s in good health and CMV-seronegative. The chain links TRBV10-2 to TRBJ2-2, with TRBD1 as a possible D gene (5 bases). Input material: PBMCs. The CDR3 nucleotides are TGCGCCAGCAGTGTAGGGGTGGTCACCGGGGAGCTGTTTTTT. Amino acid sequence: CASSVGVVTGELFF.